This TCR beta chain was profiled in a study of cytomegalovirus exposure and HLA in healthy donors. Study-level information: The study placed around 80% of its approximately 400 genotyped donors in the Caucasian-associated ancestry cluster. Study-wide results and limits: Information on immune exposure was restricted to one variable (CMV serostatus).

Donors consisted of healthy bone marrow donors. This clone was detected only a few times. The antigen is unknown. Germline-derived CDR1 and CDR2 are SGHRS and YFSETQ. The junction had 3 bases not matched to a gene; V was cut back by 5 bases and J by 0 bases. The CDR3 covers 14 residues. PCR employed 60 Vbeta and 13 Jbeta primers. The protocol was immunoSEQ multiplex PCR, while the TCRdb copy is restricted to in-frame clones and leaves out a portion. The top ten hold 2.5% of the sample, which has roughly 180,000 clones, around 79% seen once. The chain has TRBV5-1 and TRBJ2-7, with 9 positions matching TRBD2. The sequence derives from a female donor in good health and CMV-seronegative. The specimen was PBMCs. The CDR3 loop is CASSMTSGSYEQYF. The CDR3 DNA reads as TGCGCCAGCAGTATGACTAGCGGCTCCTACGAGCAGTACTTC.